The source of this TCR beta chain is a study of spatial heterogeneity in lung cancer. Study-level points and caveats: Tracking of tumor mutation counts was seen in expanded intratumoral alpha and beta TCR counts.

The time point denotes: sample taken at primary tumor resection. A single record per CDR3 protein comes from TCRdb applying MiXCR to the 5' RACE reads. The sample shows about 3,900 distinct CDR3 sequences, 4.1% of them seen only once. V was clipped by 7 bases and J by 13 bases; unmatched bases: 8. Germline assignment: CDR1 MNHEY and CDR2 SMNVEV (reference sequence). CDR3 size: 13 residues. This clonotype was counted many times. Its antigen remains unidentified. The chain combines TRBV27 with TRBJ1-6, with TRBD1 matching over 9 bases. This specimen was lung tumor tissue, taken at surgery. The source is a male donor with early-stage non-small cell lung cancer. The CDR3 reads CASKNRGPLPLHF. For the CDR3, the DNA is TGTGCCAGCAAGAACAGGGGGCCTCTGCCCCTCCACTTT.